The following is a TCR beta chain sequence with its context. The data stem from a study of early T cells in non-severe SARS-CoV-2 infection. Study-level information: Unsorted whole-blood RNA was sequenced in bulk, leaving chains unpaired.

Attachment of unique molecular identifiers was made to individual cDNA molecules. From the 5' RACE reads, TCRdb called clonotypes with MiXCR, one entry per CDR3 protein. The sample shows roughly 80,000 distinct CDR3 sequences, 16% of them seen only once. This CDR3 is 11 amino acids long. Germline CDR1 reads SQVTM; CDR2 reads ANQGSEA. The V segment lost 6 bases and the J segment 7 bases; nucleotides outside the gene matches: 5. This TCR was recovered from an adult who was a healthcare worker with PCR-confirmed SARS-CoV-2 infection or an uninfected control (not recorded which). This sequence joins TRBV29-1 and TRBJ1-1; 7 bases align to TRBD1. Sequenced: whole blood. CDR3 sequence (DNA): TGCAGCGTCCTCCAGGGGGGTGAAGCTTTCTTT. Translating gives CSVLQGGEAFF.